This T cell receptor (beta chain) was observed in a study of T-cell memory formation after mild COVID-19. Background on the study: In these data, TCR clusters were largely donor specific.

Per the germline V gene, CDR1 is DFQATT and CDR2 is SNEGSKA (reference sequence). CDR3 length: 13 residues. V dropped 1 base and J dropped 1 base, with 7 bases sitting between them. Study-level findings and limits: Some SARS-CoV-2-responding clones were already detected in memory before infection. Contracting clones from day 15 to 85 showed balanced CD4/CD8; later expanders favored CD4+.

TCRdb redid the calling of the 5' RACE reads with MiXCR, one entry per CDR3 protein. The table includes approximately 190,000 distinct CDR3 sequences, around 18% detected once. This clonotype was observed a handful of times. The antigen is unknown. What was sequenced was PBMCs or a T cell subset sorted from them (not recorded which). The V and J genes are TRBV20-1 and TRBJ1-2, with D possibly being TRBD1 (5 bases). The source of this sequence is an adult woman who had mild COVID-19 (a few samples of this study predate the infection). Cell type and time point are not known. CDR3 bases: TGCAGTGCTAGAGCGGGGGGTAACTATGGCTACACCTTC. Amino acids: CSARAGGNYGYTF.